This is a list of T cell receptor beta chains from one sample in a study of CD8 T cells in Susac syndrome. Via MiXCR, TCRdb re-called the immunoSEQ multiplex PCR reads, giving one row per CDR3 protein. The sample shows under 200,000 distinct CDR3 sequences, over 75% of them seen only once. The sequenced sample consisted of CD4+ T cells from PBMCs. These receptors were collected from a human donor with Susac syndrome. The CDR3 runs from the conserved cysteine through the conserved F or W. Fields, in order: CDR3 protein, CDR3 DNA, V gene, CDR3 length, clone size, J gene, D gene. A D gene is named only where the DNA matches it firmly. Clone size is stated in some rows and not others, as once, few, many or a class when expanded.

CDR3: CASSRLPGQGRADTQYF
DNA: TGCGCCAGCAGCCGCCTCCCGGGACAGGGGAGAGCAGATACGCAGTATTTT
V: TRBV4-1
length: 17
size: -
J: TRBJ2-3
D: TRBD1

CDR3: CSVEDSGGRELFF
DNA: TGCAGCGTTGAAGATAGTGGGGGGCGGGAGCTGTTTTTT
V: TRBV29-1
length: 13
size: once
J: TRBJ2-2
D: -

CDR3: CASGIRAPSYEQYF
DNA: TGTGCCAGCGGTATCAGGGCGCCCTCCTACGAGCAGTACTTC
V: TRBV28
length: 14
size: -
J: TRBJ2-7
D: -

CDR3: CASSQESMRGANTGELFF
DNA: TGCGCCAGCAGCCAAGAGTCTATGAGGGGCGCAAACACCGGGGAGCTGTTTTTT
V: TRBV4-1
length: 18
size: -
J: TRBJ2-2
D: -

CDR3: CASSLWGGGDLNEKLFF
DNA: TGTGCCAGCAGTTTATGGGGCGGCGGGGACCTGAATGAAAAACTGTTTTTT
V: TRBV28
length: 17
size: -
J: TRBJ1-4
D: -

CDR3: CSATGTGHTDTQYF
DNA: TGCAGTGCTACCGGGACGGGCCACACAGATACGCAGTATTTT
V: TRBV20-1
length: 14
size: -
J: TRBJ2-3
D: -

CDR3: CASIRFVGQGSYEQYF
DNA: TGTGCCAGCATTCGTTTCGTAGGGCAGGGGTCGTACGAGCAGTACTTC
V: TRBV6-1
length: 16
size: -
J: TRBJ2-7
D: -

CDR3: CASSYVGDSSYNSPLHF
DNA: TGTGCCAGCAGTTACGTCGGGGATAGCTCCTATAATTCACCCCTCCACTTT
V: TRBV6-5
length: 17
size: -
J: TRBJ1-6
D: -

CDR3: CSAYRATASNQPQHF
DNA: TGCAGTGCGTATAGGGCGACAGCTAGCAATCAGCCCCAGCATTTT
V: TRBV20-1
length: 15
size: -
J: TRBJ1-5
D: -

CDR3: CSASRGLAIDTQYF
DNA: TGCAGTGCTAGCAGGGGACTAGCTATAGATACGCAGTATTTT
V: TRBV20-1
length: 14
size: -
J: TRBJ2-3
D: TRBD2

CDR3: CASIRLGAFSGANVLTF
DNA: TGTGCCAGCATCCGACTAGGAGCCTTCTCTGGGGCCAACGTCCTGACTTTC
V: TRBV18
length: 17
size: once
J: TRBJ2-6
D: -

CDR3: CASSFMGMREQFF
DNA: TGTGCCAGCAGTTTCATGGGGATGCGTGAGCAGTTCTTC
V: TRBV27
length: 13
size: -
J: TRBJ2-1
D: -

CDR3: CASSASNTNRNNEQFF
DNA: TGCGCCAGCAGCGCAAGTAATACTAACCGCAACAATGAGCAGTTCTTC
V: TRBV4-1
length: 16
size: once
J: TRBJ2-1
D: -

CDR3: CSATGQSSGNTIYF
DNA: TGCAGCGCTACGGGACAGAGCTCTGGAAACACCATATATTTT
V: TRBV29-1
length: 14
size: -
J: TRBJ1-3
D: TRBD1

CDR3: CASSVGLAGPDQPQHF
DNA: TGTGCCAGCAGCGTAGGATTAGCAGGGCCTGATCAGCCCCAGCATTTT
V: TRBV9
length: 16
size: -
J: TRBJ1-5
D: -

CDR3: CASSLGLAGGRDTQYF
DNA: TGTGCCAGCAGCTTAGGACTAGCGGGGGGCAGAGATACGCAGTATTTT
V: TRBV13
length: 16
size: -
J: TRBJ2-3
D: TRBD2

CDR3: CASSPPGDRGSGANVLTF
DNA: TGTGCCAGCAGCCCCCCCGGGGACAGGGGCTCTGGGGCCAACGTCCTGACTTTC
V: TRBV21-1
length: 18
size: -
J: TRBJ2-6
D: -

CDR3: CARGTVTMNTEAFF
DNA: TGTGCTAGAGGGACGGTGACCATGAACACTGAAGCTTTCTTT
V: TRBV19
length: 14
size: -
J: TRBJ1-1
D: -

CDR3: CASSPGEQNTEAFF
DNA: TGTGCCAGCAGCCCAGGGGAACAGAACACTGAAGCTTTCTTT
V: TRBV3-1
length: 14
size: -
J: TRBJ1-1
D: -

CDR3: CASSQVGPNIQYF
DNA: TGTGCCAGCAGCCAAGTCGGTCCAAACATTCAGTACTTC
V: TRBV3-1
length: 13
size: -
J: TRBJ2-4
D: -

CDR3: CSLPGSSSYEQYF
DNA: TGCAGTTTGCCGGGTTCCTCATCCTACGAGCAGTACTTC
V: TRBV20-1
length: 13
size: -
J: TRBJ2-7
D: -

CDR3: CASSLFDYGYTF
DNA: TGTGCCAGCAGTTTATTCGACTATGGCTACACCTTC
V: TRBV6-2/TRBV6-3
length: 12
size: -
J: TRBJ1-2
D: -

CDR3: CSARRETQYF
DNA: TGCAGTGCTAGAAGAGAGACCCAGTACTTC
V: TRBV20-1
length: 10
size: -
J: TRBJ2-5
D: -

CDR3: CSAYETRSNQPQHF
DNA: TGCAGTGCTTACGAGACACGTAGCAATCAGCCCCAGCATTTT
V: TRBV20-1
length: 14
size: once
J: TRBJ1-5
D: -

CDR3: CASSPAGVVSYEQYF
DNA: TGTGCCAGCAGCCCGGCGGGGGTCGTTAGTTACGAGCAGTACTTC
V: TRBV5-6
length: 15
size: -
J: TRBJ2-7
D: TRBD2

CDR3: CSASRDPTYEQYF
DNA: TGCAGTGCTAGCCGGGACCCAACCTACGAGCAGTACTTC
V: TRBV20-1
length: 13
size: -
J: TRBJ2-7
D: -